The sequence of this T cell receptor beta chain was determined in a study of blood T cell repertoires in COVID-19. Study-wide context: The cDNA or gDNA used as material had been derived from T cells, B-cell-depleted T cells, or PBMCs.

This CDR3 is 14 amino acids long. J gave up 5 bases and V 7 bases, and 10 bases lay outside the gene matches. Germline V gene sequence: CDR1 MNHEY, CDR2 SVGAGI. In the original processing: Researchers report that nucleated cell counts were estimated from reference gene primer amplification. Method: immunoSEQ multiplex PCR; TCRdb's copy keeps in-frame clones and lacks some. V, J and clone size are taken as reported in that table, and D and trimming were inferred from the DNA itself. Here the sample spans a few hundred thousand clones, approximately 92% being singletons. The chain carries TRBV6-5 and TRBJ1-2; the match to TRBD1 covers 7 bases. The sequence came from a woman in her 40s who had recovered from COVID-19. Material for sequencing was peripheral blood. This CDR3 reads CASTRTGAGYGYTF. The CDR3 nucleotides read TGTGCCAGCACCCGTACAGGGGCCGGTTATGGCTACACCTTC.